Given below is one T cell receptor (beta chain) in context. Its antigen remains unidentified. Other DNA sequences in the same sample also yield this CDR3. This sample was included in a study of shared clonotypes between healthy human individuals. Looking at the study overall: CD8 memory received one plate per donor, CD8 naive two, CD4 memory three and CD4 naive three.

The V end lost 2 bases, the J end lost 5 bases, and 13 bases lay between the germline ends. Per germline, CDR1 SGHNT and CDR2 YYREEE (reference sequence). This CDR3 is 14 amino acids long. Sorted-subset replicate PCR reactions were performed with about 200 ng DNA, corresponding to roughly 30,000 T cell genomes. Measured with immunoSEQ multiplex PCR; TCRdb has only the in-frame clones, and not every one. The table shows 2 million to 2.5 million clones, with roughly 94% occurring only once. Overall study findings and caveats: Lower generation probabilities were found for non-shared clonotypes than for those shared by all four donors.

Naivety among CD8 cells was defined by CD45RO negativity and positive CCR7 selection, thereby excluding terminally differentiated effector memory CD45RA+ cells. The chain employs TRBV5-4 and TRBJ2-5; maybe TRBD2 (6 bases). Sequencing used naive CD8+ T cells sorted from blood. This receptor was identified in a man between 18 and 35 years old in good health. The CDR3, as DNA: TGTGCCAGCAGCTTTGGCGGGGTTTCGGAGACCCAGTACTTC. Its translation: CASSFGGVSETQYF.